This T cell receptor (beta chain) was recovered during a study of shared clonotypes between healthy human individuals. Overall study findings and caveats: Among the subsets, naive ones generally showed larger estimated richness than memory ones. Deeper or shallower sequencing was expected to change how clonotypes are shared among donors.

V lost 5 bases and J 12 bases, leaving 13 bases between the germline ends. CDR1 and CDR2 from the germline V gene are MRHNA and SNTAGT. The CDR3 extends over 11 amino acids. The genomic DNA of each subset was split evenly across several immunoSEQ plates. Clones were sequenced by immunoSEQ multiplex PCR, and TCRdb holds only the in-frame ones, with some missing. The data show roughly 76,000 clones, 50% to 70% seen once. As for this clone: What it recognizes is unknown.

Specimen: memory CD8+ T cells sorted from blood. Subset meaning: CD45RO+ cells pooled with CCR7-negative TemRA cells. The source is a man aged 25 to 40 in good health. The chain links TRBV6-4 to TRBJ2-5; D ambiguous. The CDR3 protein is CASSSLQSKYF. CDR3 in DNA: TGTGCCAGCAGTTCCCTCCAGAGTAAGTACTTC.